These 2 T cell receptor beta chains came from one sample sequenced in a study of control samples from healthy donors and cancer patients. Here immunoSEQ multiplex PCR was the method, and the copy in TCRdb shows in-frame clones only, minus some. The sample has around 150,000 clones, 95% to 96% seen once. The material sequenced was blood. These receptors came from a woman between 25 and 40 years old in good health.

The chain links TRBV24-1 to TRBJ1-1; 8 bases match TRBD1. The CDR3 totals 15 residues. Germline trimming cut 2 bases from V and 2 bases from J; bases unmatched to any gene: 3. CDR1 and CDR2 from the germline V gene are KGHDR and SFDVKD. The CDR3 coding sequence is TGTGCCACCAGTGATTCGGGACAGGATAACACTGAAGCTTTCTTT. Its translation: CATSDSGQDNTEAFF.

The J gene is TRBJ1-6, the V gene TRBV19; 8 bases match TRBD1. The V segment lost 1 base and the J segment 7 bases; nucleotides outside the gene matches: 6. Germline values: CDR1 LNHDA, CDR2 SQIVND (reference sequence). CDR3 size: 16 residues. For the CDR3, the DNA is TGTGCCAGTAGTATAGGGGGACAGGCGGCAAATTCACCCCTCCACTTT. It is translated as CASSIGGQAANSPLHF.